Ten or more counts support the clone carrying this T cell receptor (beta chain). Its target is not known. The data originate from a study of T cell clones after liver transplantation. Overall study results and limits: Rather than being deleted, graft donor-reactive T cells may have moved into the graft. Compared with third party-reactive sequences, donor-reactive ones declined more, independent of withdrawal success.

Clones were sequenced by immunoSEQ multiplex PCR, and TCRdb holds only the in-frame ones, with some missing. The repertoire includes some 75,000 clones, over 70% of them detected once, and less than 0.65% sits in the top ten. V lost 7 bases, J lost 2 bases, and 17 bases lay in between. Germline values: CDR1 LNHDA, CDR2 SQIVND (reference sequence). The CDR3 is 15 residues long. V is TRBV19 and J is TRBJ1-2; tentatively, D is TRBD1 (5 bases). Sequenced here: CD4+ T cells from blood, sampled before liver transplant. The source of this sequence is a human donor who received a liver transplant. CDR3 in amino acids: CASKPVGTDNYGYTF. The DNA of the CDR3 is TGTGCCAGTAAACCTGTAGGGACGGACAACTATGGCTACACCTTC.